These 2 T cell receptor beta chains share one sample of origin, sequenced in a study of shared clonotypes between healthy human individuals. Naive CD8 cells, CD45RO-negative and positively selected for CCR7, excluded terminally differentiated effector memory CD45RA+ cells. TCRdb keeps only in-frame clones here, not all; method: immunoSEQ multiplex PCR. The data show about 2,200,000 clones, approximately 94% seen once. Sample: naive CD8+ T cells from PBMCs. The receptors derive from a man between 18 and 29 years old in good health. Some clones in this sample may be carry-over from other donors' samples.

This clone was recorded a few times. The CDR3 coding sequence is TGTGCCAGTAGCGGGACAGGGGCCGTGGGAGCTTTCTTT. Translated: CASSGTGAVGAFF. The rearrangement uses TRBV19 and TRBJ1-1; TRBD1 matches at 10 bases. The CDR3 sequence is 13 residues long. V gave up 6 bases and J gave up 10 bases; unmatched junction bases: 8. From germline, CDR1 is LNHDA and CDR2 SQIVND (reference sequence).

The chain recombines TRBV7-2 with TRBJ2-5; possibly TRBD2 for D (6 bases). The J call is doubtful: the DNA matches TRBJ2-7 better. The germline gives CDR1 SGHTA, CDR2 FQGNSA. CDR3 size: 18 residues. CDR3 sequence: CASSLGGFASGASYEQYF. In nucleotides, the CDR3 is TGTGCCAGCAGCTTAGGAGGGTTCGCGTCGGGAGCGTCCTACGAGCAGTACTTC.